The 9 T cell receptor beta chains listed next were all sequenced from one sample in a study of blood T cell repertoires in COVID-19. The protocol was immunoSEQ multiplex PCR, while the TCRdb copy is restricted to in-frame clones and leaves out a portion. The data contain 280,000 or so clones, 88% of them singletons. Sequencing was performed on peripheral blood. The receptors derive from a woman aged 25-40 years who had recovered from COVID-19.

The chain links TRBV6-1 to TRBJ1-1, with D maybe TRBD1 (5 bases). CDR1 and CDR2 from the germline V gene are MNHNS and SASEGT. Trimming removed 1 base from V and 6 bases from J, with 12 bases in between. This CDR3 region has 14 residues. The CDR3 reads CASSEGGGDPEAFF. The CDR3 DNA reads TGTGCCAGCAGTGAAGGGGGAGGGGACCCTGAAGCTTTCTTT.

This chain links TRBV6-6 with TRBJ2-7; D may be TRBD1 (6 bases). V lost 5 bases and J 4 bases, leaving 18 bases between the germline ends. This CDR3 is built from 15 residues. The V gene's germline CDR1 is MNHNY and CDR2 SVGAGI (reference sequence). Here the CDR3 DNA reads TGTGCCAGCAGTCCACTATTCAGGGGCGCATACGAGCAGTACTTC. This sequence encodes CASSPLFRGAYEQYF.

The V and J genes are TRBV7-2 and TRBJ2-1; 11 positions match TRBD2. CDR1 SGHTA and CDR2 FQGNSA come from the germline V gene. The CDR3 extends over 13 amino acids. V trimming: 3 bases; J trimming: 10 bases; junction bases outside the gene matches: 2. The chain's CDR3 is CASSFIAGGEQFF. The CDR3 coding sequence is TGTGCCAGCAGCTTTATAGCGGGGGGGGAGCAGTTCTTC.

The chain links TRBV6-1 to TRBJ1-6; TRBD1 matches at 7 bases. This CDR3 is built from 16 residues. J gave up 7 bases and V 3 bases, and 9 bases lay outside the gene matches. The germline V gene has CDR1 MNHNS and CDR2 SASEGT. DNA of the CDR3: TGTGCCAGCAGTGAGGGGGCAGGGGGTAGGAATTCACCCCTCCACTTT. It encodes CASSEGAGGRNSPLHF.

The chain is built from TRBV7-2 and TRBJ2-7; a weak D match, TRBD2 (6 bases). CDR3 length equals 14 residues. V shed 4 bases and J shed 4 bases, with 14 bases lying between them. Germline CDR1 SGHTA, CDR2 FQGNSA. The CDR3 reads CASSYPGRRYEQYF. CDR3 coding DNA: TGTGCCAGCAGCTATCCGGGGAGGAGGTACGAGCAGTACTTC.

This clone was picked up a small number of times. V is TRBV3-1 (or the pseudogene TRBV3-2) and J is TRBJ2-7; 10 bases line up with TRBD1. The ends lost 5 bases at V and 4 bases at J; junction bases unmatched: 8. From germline, CDR1 is LGHDT and CDR2 YNNKEL (reference sequence). CDR3 length equals 15 residues. The CDR3 sequence: CASSSTGQGIYEQYF. The CDR3 DNA follows: TGTGCCAGCAGCTCAACGGGACAGGGGATTTACGAGCAGTACTTC.

This clone was picked up a small number of times. This chain links TRBV5-4 with TRBJ1-4; 9 bases fit TRBD1. The CDR3 sequence is 16 residues long. Germline V lookup: CDR1 SGHNT, CDR2 YYREEE (reference sequence). V dropped 4 bases and J dropped 2; count of bases not matched to a gene: 6. The CDR3 spells CASSVTGGLTNEKLFF. In DNA form, the CDR3 reads TGTGCCAGCAGCGTGACAGGGGGGCTTACTAATGAAAAACTGTTTTTT.

This chain connects TRBV4-2 to TRBJ1-5, with 8 bases matching TRBD1. CDR3 length: 14 amino acids. The junction had 8 bases not matched to a gene; V was cut back by 6 bases and J by 7 bases. Germline CDR1 is LGHNA and CDR2 is YNFKEQ. The CDR3 DNA reads as TGTGCCAGCAGTTCCGCCGACAGGGGACAGCCCCAGCATTTT. It is translated as CASSSADRGQPQHF.

This chain uses TRBV2 with TRBJ1-3, with 7 bases aligning to TRBD1. The trim removed 5 bases at V and 1 base at J, leaving 8 bases unmatched. This CDR3 comprises 16 residues. Germline lookup yields CDR1 SNHLY and CDR2 FYNNEI. In DNA, the CDR3 is TGTGCCAGCAGTTCGACAGGGTTAGGGTCTGGAAACACCATATATTTT. Encoded protein: CASSSTGLGSGNTIYF.